This is a list of T cell receptor beta chains from one sample in a study of control samples from healthy donors and cancer patients. Generated by immunoSEQ multiplex PCR, the TCRdb table keeps only in-frame clones and is missing some. The sample consists of roughly 140,000 clones, 85% to 95% of them appearing once. Sequenced material: blood. These receptors all stem from a man in his fifties in good health. CDR3s include the opening cysteine and the closing phenylalanine or tryptophan. A D gene is named only where the DNA matches it firmly. Clone size is shown for a subset of rows, as once, few, many or a class of expanded clone.

J: TRBJ1-1
size: -
D: TRBD1
V: TRBV7-9
CDR3: CASSRQGWDEAFF
DNA: TGTGCCAGCAGCCGACAGGGTTGGGATGAAGCTTTCTTT

J: TRBJ2-5
size: -
D: -
V: TRBV19
CDR3: CASSILAAAQETQYF
DNA: TGTGCCAGTAGTATCCTCGCGGCCGCTCAAGAGACCCAGTACTTC

J: TRBJ1-2
size: -
D: TRBD1
V: TRBV5-1
CDR3: CASSSLGQGKDHGYTF
DNA: TGCGCCAGCAGCTCCTTGGGACAGGGTAAAGATCATGGCTACACCTTC

J: TRBJ1-3
size: once
D: -
V: TRBV6-5
CDR3: CASSYGRASSGNTIYF
DNA: TGTGCCAGCAGTTATGGACGGGCCTCCTCTGGAAACACCATATATTTT

J: TRBJ2-3
size: -
D: TRBD1
V: TRBV6-5
CDR3: CASSRTGETDTQYF
DNA: TGTGCCAGCAGTCGGACAGGGGAAACAGATACGCAGTATTTT

J: TRBJ1-6
size: -
D: -
V: TRBV28
CDR3: CASSFPGGYNSPLHF
DNA: TGTGCCAGCAGTTTTCCCGGGGGTTATAATTCACCCCTCCACTTT

J: TRBJ2-7
size: -
D: TRBD2
V: TRBV5-6
CDR3: CASSKTGLAGAYEQYF
DNA: TGTGCCAGCAGCAAGACGGGACTAGCGGGAGCGTACGAGCAGTACTTC

J: TRBJ1-1
size: -
D: -
V: TRBV3-1/TRBV3-2
CDR3: CASSLGELNTEAFF
DNA: TGTGCCAGCAGCCTAGGAGAATTGAACACTGAAGCTTTCTTT

J: TRBJ2-7
size: -
D: -
V: TRBV5-1
CDR3: CASSWTTAIASYEQYF
DNA: TGCGCCAGCAGCTGGACGACAGCTATCGCCTCCTACGAGCAGTACTTC

J: TRBJ2-7
size: -
D: -
V: TRBV6-5
CDR3: CASMVRERDEQYF
DNA: TGTGCCAGCATGGTAAGGGAGCGGGACGAGCAGTACTTC

J: TRBJ2-1
size: -
D: -
V: TRBV12-3/TRBV12-4
CDR3: CASSLSPEYEQFF
DNA: TGTGCCAGCAGTTTGAGTCCGGAGTATGAGCAGTTCTTC

J: TRBJ2-7
size: -
D: TRBD2
V: TRBV24-1
CDR3: CATSDPSSGNEQYF
DNA: TGTGCCACCAGTGACCCTAGTAGCGGGAACGAGCAGTACTTC

J: TRBJ2-7
size: -
D: TRBD2
V: TRBV6-4
CDR3: CASSVVAGGGYEQYF
DNA: TGTGCCAGCAGTGTGGTAGCGGGAGGTGGGTACGAGCAGTACTTC

J: TRBJ2-3
size: -
D: -
V: TRBV29-1
CDR3: CSESTTDTQYF
DNA: TGCAGCGAATCGACCACAGATACGCAGTATTTT

J: TRBJ2-7
size: -
D: -
V: TRBV9
CDR3: CASSVSLGSYEQYF
DNA: TGTGCCAGCAGCGTTAGCCTAGGGTCCTACGAGCAGTACTTC

J: TRBJ1-4
size: -
D: TRBD1
V: TRBV6-1
CDR3: CASSEAGRGRGEEKLFF
DNA: TGTGCCAGCAGTGAAGCAGGCAGGGGGCGAGGAGAGGAAAAACTGTTTTTT

J: TRBJ2-6
size: -
D: -
V: TRBV3-1/TRBV3-2
CDR3: CASSQGGYGANVLTF
DNA: TGTGCCAGCAGCCAAGGGGGGTATGGGGCCAACGTCCTGACTTTC

J: TRBJ2-5
size: -
D: -
V: TRBV4-1
CDR3: CASSHREGPQETQYF
DNA: TGCGCCAGCAGCCACAGGGAAGGCCCCCAAGAGACCCAGTACTTC

J: TRBJ1-3
size: -
D: -
V: TRBV9
CDR3: CASSQRDYSGNTIYF
DNA: TGTGCCAGCAGCCAACGTGACTACTCTGGAAACACCATATATTTT

J: TRBJ2-7
size: -
D: -
V: TRBV6-5
CDR3: CASNRDRAYEQYF
DNA: TGTGCCAGCAACCGGGACCGAGCCTACGAGCAGTACTTC

J: TRBJ2-1
size: -
D: -
V: TRBV6-5
CDR3: CASSQDHPRYNEQFF
DNA: TGTGCCAGCAGCCAGGACCACCCGAGGTACAATGAGCAGTTCTTC

J: TRBJ1-6
size: -
D: TRBD1
V: TRBV23-1
CDR3: CASSQSGQGAGNSPLHF
DNA: TGCGCCAGCAGTCAATCTGGACAGGGGGCGGGTAATTCACCCCTCCACTTT

J: TRBJ2-3
size: -
D: TRBD2
V: TRBV27
CDR3: CASRKQRTSGRPRTDTQYF
DNA: TGTGCCAGCAGGAAACAGAGGACTAGCGGGAGGCCACGCACAGATACGCAGTATTTT

J: TRBJ2-2
size: -
D: TRBD2
V: TRBV11-2
CDR3: CASSLEGGTGELFF
DNA: TGTGCCAGCAGCTTAGAGGGGGGGACCGGGGAGCTGTTTTTT

J: TRBJ2-1
size: -
D: TRBD1
V: TRBV19
CDR3: CASSPRQGAYYNEQFF
DNA: TGTGCCAGTAGTCCTCGACAGGGGGCCTACTACAATGAGCAGTTCTTC

J: TRBJ1-4
size: -
D: TRBD1
V: TRBV3-1/TRBV3-2
CDR3: CASRGQGVKVF
DNA: TGTGCCAGCAGGGGACAGGGGGTTAAAGTTTTT

J: TRBJ1-1
size: -
D: -
V: TRBV6-5
CDR3: CASSQQAPRTEAFF
DNA: TGTGCCAGCAGCCAACAGGCCCCGCGGACTGAAGCTTTCTTT

J: TRBJ1-2
size: -
D: -
V: TRBV19
CDR3: CARQGHRHAYGYTF
DNA: TGTGCCAGGCAGGGACACCGCCACGCCTATGGCTACACCTTC

J: TRBJ2-7
size: -
D: -
V: TRBV5-1
CDR3: CASSLATVRAYEQYF
DNA: TGCGCCAGCAGCTTGGCTACGGTCAGAGCCTACGAGCAGTACTTC

J: TRBJ2-3
size: -
D: -
V: TRBV6-6
CDR3: CASSYVTSTQYF
DNA: TGTGCCAGCAGTTACGTAACCAGTACGCAGTATTTT

J: TRBJ2-7
size: once
D: -
V: TRBV2
CDR3: CASRQQASYEQYF
DNA: TGTGCCAGCAGGCAACAGGCCTCCTACGAGCAGTACTTC

J: TRBJ2-1
size: -
D: TRBD2
V: TRBV19
CDR3: CASSLRTSDYNEQFF
DNA: TGTGCCAGTAGTCTCCGGACTAGCGACTACAATGAGCAGTTCTTC

J: TRBJ1-5
size: -
D: TRBD1
V: TRBV27
CDR3: CASWTGGGQPQHF
DNA: TGTGCCAGCTGGACAGGGGGCGGACAGCCCCAGCATTTT

J: TRBJ2-3
size: -
D: TRBD1
V: TRBV6-5
CDR3: CASRGTGGIADTQYF
DNA: TGTGCCAGCAGAGGGACAGGGGGCATCGCAGATACGCAGTATTTT

J: TRBJ1-4
size: -
D: TRBD1
V: TRBV4-2
CDR3: CASSQVGQGETNEKLFF
DNA: TGTGCCAGCAGCCAAGTTGGACAGGGGGAAACTAATGAAAAACTGTTTTTT

J: TRBJ2-3
size: -
D: -
V: TRBV9
CDR3: CASSVEPGVTSTDTQYF
DNA: TGTGCCAGCAGCGTAGAGCCCGGAGTTACTAGCACAGATACGCAGTATTTT